A single sample gave rise to the 25 T cell receptor beta chains below, sequenced in a study of tissue T cells after allogeneic stem cell transplantation. Enrolled prospectively were adult allogeneic hematopoietic cell transplant recipients whose graft-versus-host disease was steroid-refractory. Libraries were prepared by immunoSEQ multiplex PCR; TCRdb keeps only in-frame clonotypes and omits some of them. The table includes 2,700 or so clones, around 68% detected once. Sequencing was performed on ascending colon tissue, taken at autopsy. The receptors come from a male patient aged 60 or over with steroid-refractory graft-versus-host disease after an allogeneic stem cell transplant. Some T cells may be the graft donor's.

The table lists this clone with a few counts. V usage is TRBV5-6 and J usage is TRBJ2-5, with D hard to call. The germline CDR1 and CDR2 sequences are SGHDT and YYEEEE. V gave up 2 bases and J gave up 5 bases, with 7 bases separating them. The CDR3 length is 12 residues. CDR3 sequence reads: CASSFLRETQYF. The CDR3 nucleotides read TGTGCCAGCAGCTTCCTCCGGGAGACCCAGTACTTC.

The chain couples TRBV19 to TRBJ1-1, with unresolved D. Trimming took 6 bases from V and 3 from J, leaving 2 bases between them. There are 10 residues in the CDR3. CDR1 is LNHDA, CDR2 SQIVND, per germline (reference sequence). CDR3 sequence: CASRHTEAFF. The DNA for the CDR3 is TGTGCCAGTAGACACACTGAAGCTTTCTTT.

The chain combines TRBV15 with TRBJ2-7; TRBD1 matches at 9 bases. V trimming: 3 bases; J trimming: 0 bases; junction bases outside the gene matches: 3. CDR3 size: 15 residues. The germline gives CDR1 LNHNV, CDR2 YYDKDF (reference sequence). CDR3 nucleotide sequence: TGTGCCACCAGCAGGGACAGGGGCCACTCCTACGAGCAGTACTTC. Protein product: CATSRDRGHSYEQYF.

The genes are TRBV19 and TRBJ2-7; TRBD1 matches at 7 bases. The CDR3 length is 14 residues. Germline CDR1 LNHDA, CDR2 SQIVND (reference sequence). V was pared by 5 bases and J by 1 base, with 5 bases of the junction left unmatched. CDR3: CASSPGTASYEQYF. Written as DNA, the CDR3 is TGTGCCAGTAGTCCCGGGACAGCTTCCTACGAGCAGTACTTC.

The chain has TRBV10-3 and TRBJ2-3; no clear D. Trimming removed 11 bases at V and 2 bases at J, with 11 bases between. This CDR3 has 12 residues. CDR1 and CDR2 (germline): ENHRY, SYGVKD. CDR3 region: CARPDPTDTQYF. For the CDR3, the DNA is TGTGCCCGCCCGGATCCCACAGATACGCAGTATTTT.

The chain uses TRBV4-3 and TRBJ2-2; a possible D gene is TRBD2 (7 bases). The CDR3 runs to 18 residues. The germline CDR1 and CDR2 sequences are LGHNA and YSLEER. V lost 0 bases and J 3 bases, leaving 17 bases between the germline ends. The chain's CDR3 is CASSQEIMRGLYTGELFF. CDR3 DNA sequence: TGCGCCAGCAGCCAAGAGATTATGCGGGGGCTTTACACCGGGGAGCTGTTTTTT.

In its sample, this clone is large. Other DNA sequences in this specimen translate into the identical CDR3. The chain has TRBV2 and TRBJ2-3, with 7 positions matching TRBD1. This CDR3 region has 15 residues. J gave up 0 bases and V 6 bases, and 6 bases lay outside the gene matches. Germline V gene lookup returns CDR1 SNHLY and CDR2 FYNNEI. The CDR3 protein is CASSAGTASTDTQYF. The CDR3 DNA sequence: TGTGCCAGCAGCGCCGGGACAGCTAGCACAGATACGCAGTATTTT.

This clone is labeled large. This rearrangement joins TRBV7-2 to TRBJ2-7, with D maybe TRBD2 (6 bases). Trimming took 1 base from V and 2 from J, leaving 9 bases between them. The CDR3 length is 14 residues. Germline-derived CDR1 and CDR2 are SGHTA and FQGNSA. CDR3 sequence: CASSLGGEPYEQYF. DNA for the CDR3: TGTGCCAGCAGCTTAGGGGGGGAACCCTACGAGCAGTACTTC. Full variable domain (remainder filled in from reference TRBV7-2 and TRBJ2-7): GAGVSQSPSNKVTEKGKDVELRCDPISGHTALYWYRQSLGQGLEFLIYFQGNSAPDKSGLPSDRFSAERTGGSVSTLTIQRTQQEDSAVYLCASSLGGEPYEQYFGPGTRLTVT.

The chain joins TRBV5-6 to TRBJ2-5; TRBD2 matches 9 bases. CDR1 SGHDT and CDR2 YYEEEE come from the germline V gene. V shed 4 bases, J shed 5 bases, and the junction held 9 bases outside the gene matches. The CDR3 runs 15 residues. In DNA form, the CDR3 reads TGTGCCAGCAGCGCAACTAGCGGGCCGGGGGAGACCCAGTACTTC. Encoded protein: CASSATSGPGETQYF.

The CDR3 loop reads CASSLRSSGVNPFTAYPTDTQYF. DNA of the CDR3: TGTGCCAGCAGCTTAAGGTCGTCGGGAGTTAATCCATTTACTGCGTATCCCACAGATACGCAGTATTTT. V usage is TRBV7-3 and J usage is TRBJ2-3; D might be TRBD2 (6 bases). The CDR3 contains 23 residues. Germline CDR1 and CDR2: SGHTA and FQGTGA. Deletions cut 1 base from V and 2 bases from J, with 34 bases between.

The V call is TRBV9, the J call TRBJ2-2; TRBD1 aligns across 9 bases. The germline V gene encodes CDR1 SGDLS and CDR2 YYNGEE. Trimming removed 5 bases from V and 9 bases from J; junction bases left unmatched: 11. The CDR3 consists of 15 residues. This CDR3 is CASSRTGGVSRELFF. In nucleotides, the CDR3 is TGTGCCAGCAGTCGTACAGGGGGCGTTAGTCGGGAGCTGTTTTTT.

The J gene is TRBJ2-6, the V gene TRBV18; 7 bases line up with TRBD1. The CDR3 consists of 16 residues. CDR1 is KGHSH and CDR2 is LQKENI in the germline V gene. Trimming at V came to 4 bases and at J to 2 bases, leaving 5 bases not matched to a gene. The CDR3 sequence: CASSRAGQAGANVLTF. In nucleotides, the CDR3 is TGTGCCAGCTCACGGGCAGGACAGGCTGGGGCCAACGTCCTGACTTTC.

The V call is TRBV4-2, the J call TRBJ2-1, with TRBD2 matching 9 bases. Germline V gene sequence: CDR1 LGHNA, CDR2 YNFKEQ. There are 16 residues in the CDR3. The V segment lost 0 bases and the J segment 2 bases; nucleotides outside the gene matches: 2. The CDR3 bases are TGTGCCAGCAGCCAAGACCCTAGCGGGGCCTACAATGAGCAGTTCTTC. This translates into CASSQDPSGAYNEQFF.

This clone was seen a handful of times. The chain carries TRBV4-3 and TRBJ1-2, with D perhaps TRBD1 (5 bases). V lost 0 bases and J lost 6, with 14 bases in between. This CDR3 contains 15 residues. CDR1 LGHNA and CDR2 YSLEER come from the germline V gene. CDR3 DNA sequence: TGCGCCAGCAGCCAAGAGGAAGGCAGGGTGGATGGCTACACCTTC. This codes for CASSQEEGRVDGYTF.

The rearrangement joins TRBV15 to TRBJ1-1; no reliable D call. The CDR3 consists of 12 residues. Trimming stripped 0 bases from V and 8 bases from J, with 7 bases between. Germline loops: CDR1 LNHNV, CDR2 YYDKDF (reference sequence). CDR3 in DNA: TGTGCCACCAGCAGAGAAGTTGGCGAAGCTTTCTTT. Translating it yields CATSREVGEAFF.

The J gene is TRBJ1-4, the V gene TRBV3-1 (or the pseudogene TRBV3-2), with unresolved D. Trimming took 3 bases from V and 2 from J, leaving 16 bases between them. CDR1 is LGHDT and CDR2 is YNNKEL in the germline V gene (reference sequence). The CDR3 totals 17 residues. The CDR3 reads CASSHSPRVSTNEKLFF. As DNA, the CDR3 is TGTGCCAGCAGCCATAGCCCTCGGGTCTCCACTAATGAAAAACTGTTTTTT.

The chain couples TRBV19 to TRBJ1-6; TRBD1 is a possible D gene (5 bases). CDR1 is LNHDA and CDR2 is SQIVND in the germline V gene (reference sequence). The ends were cut back, 6 bases at V and 8 bases at J, with 17 bases in the middle. The CDR3 loop spans 15 amino acids. The CDR3 nucleotides are TGTGCCAGTAGAACGGCCCAGGGAGTTTATTCACCCCTCCACTTT. It translates to CASRTAQGVYSPLHF.

The chain employs TRBV18 and TRBJ2-7; D is uncertain. Germline V CDR1 and CDR2: KGHSH, LQKENI. Deletions cut 6 bases from V and 0 bases from J, with 3 bases between. The CDR3 is 11 residues long. The CDR3 is CASSSSYEQYF. The DNA for the CDR3 is TGTGCCAGCTCCAGCTCCTACGAGCAGTACTTC.

V usage is TRBV7-8 and J usage is TRBJ2-2; tentative D call: TRBD2 (5 bases). Germline V gene data show CDR1 as SGHVS and CDR2 as FQNEAQ. This CDR3 is built from 16 residues. Trimming took 1 base from V and 5 from J, leaving 14 bases between them. DNA of the CDR3: TGTGCCAGCAGCTTAGGAGGGTTAGGCACGACCGGGGAGCTGTTTTTT. Translating it yields CASSLGGLGTTGELFF.

This clone has a single count. V gene TRBV6-5 combines with J gene TRBJ1-1; 8 positions agree with TRBD1. Germline CDR1 reads MNHEY; CDR2 reads SVGAGI. V trimming: 4 bases; J trimming: 1 base; junction bases outside the gene matches: 2. The CDR3 runs to 14 residues. CDR3: CASSWTGKNTEAFF. CDR3 sequence (DNA): TGTGCCAGCAGTTGGACAGGGAAGAACACTGAAGCTTTCTTT.

The V gene is TRBV18, the J gene TRBJ2-7; D possibly corresponds to TRBD1 (5 bases). Germline V gives CDR1 KGHSH, CDR2 LQKENI. This CDR3 region has 13 residues. The V end was cut by 2 bases, the J end by 0 bases, with 5 bases between. CDR3 nucleotide sequence: TGTGCCAGCTCACCAGGGGCCTCCTACGAGCAGTACTTC. It codes for CASSPGASYEQYF.

This clone is large by share. Germline is not matched at one junction end, which may reflect a read error. Within the sample, other DNA sequences also encode this same CDR3. CDR3 coding DNA: TGTGCCCGCAGCTTGGGGGCCGGGGGGGGAGAGACCCAGTACTTC. Residues: CARSLGAGGGETQYF. This sequence joins TRBV5-6 and TRBJ2-5, with 8 bases aligning to TRBD2. CDR1 is SGHDT, CDR2 YYEEEE, per germline. This CDR3 contains 15 residues.

This clone was counted only a few times. The chain employs TRBV18 and TRBJ2-7; TRBD1 matches at 7 bases. Germline V gene data show CDR1 as KGHSH and CDR2 as LQKENI. CDR3 length equals 14 residues. J lost 5 bases, V lost 6 bases, and 10 bases had no gene match. The CDR3 protein is CASSLDRSPNEQYF. In nucleotides, the CDR3 is TGTGCCAGCTCTCTGGACAGGAGCCCTAACGAGCAGTACTTC.

The chain recombines TRBV7-9 with TRBJ1-5; TRBD1 might be the D (5 bases). The CDR3 length is 14 residues. CDR1 and CDR2 from the germline V gene are SEHNR and FQNEAQ (reference sequence). The V gene lost 1 base and the J gene lost 7 bases, with 11 bases spanning the gap. The CDR3 here is CASSLGDAYQPQHF. The CDR3 DNA is TGTGCCAGCAGCTTAGGGGACGCATACCAGCCCCAGCATTTT.

The chain employs TRBV5-1 and TRBJ1-6, with D tentatively TRBD1 (6 bases). Germline CDR1 SGHRS, CDR2 YFSETQ. Trimming shortened V by 0 bases and J by 10 bases, and 23 bases separated the two germline ends. There are 18 residues in the CDR3. CDR3 DNA sequence: TGCGCCAGCAGCTTGGACCCCCTGGGGGGACAATTAGACTCACCCCTCCACTTT. Amino acid sequence: CASSLDPLGGQLDSPLHF.